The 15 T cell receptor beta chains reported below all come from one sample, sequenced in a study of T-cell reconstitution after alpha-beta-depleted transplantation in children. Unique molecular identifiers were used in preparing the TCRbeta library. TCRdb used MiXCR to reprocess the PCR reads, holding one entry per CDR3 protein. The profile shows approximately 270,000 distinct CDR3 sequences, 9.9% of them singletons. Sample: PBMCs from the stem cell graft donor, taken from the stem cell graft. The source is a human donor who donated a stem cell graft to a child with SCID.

CDR3 coding DNA: TGCGCCAGCAGCCAGGAGAGGTGGACGGGTGAGCAGTTCTTC. Translating gives CASSQERWTGEQFF. This rearrangement joins TRBV4-1 to TRBJ2-1; no definite D call. This CDR3 has 14 residues. The V and J ends lost 3 bases and 9 bases respectively, with 15 bases between them. Per the germline V gene, CDR1 is MGHRA and CDR2 is YSYEKL.

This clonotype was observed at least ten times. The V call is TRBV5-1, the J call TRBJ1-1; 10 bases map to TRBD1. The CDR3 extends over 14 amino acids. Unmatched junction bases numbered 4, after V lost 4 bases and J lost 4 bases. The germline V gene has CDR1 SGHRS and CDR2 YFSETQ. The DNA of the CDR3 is TGCGCCAGCAGCCCCGGGACAGGGGTCACTGAAGCTTTCTTT. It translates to CASSPGTGVTEAFF.

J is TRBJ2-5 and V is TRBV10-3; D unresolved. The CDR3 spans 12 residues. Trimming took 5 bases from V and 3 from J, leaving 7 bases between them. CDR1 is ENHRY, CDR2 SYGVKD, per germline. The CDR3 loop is CAISQHEETQYF. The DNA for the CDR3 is TGTGCCATCAGTCAACACGAAGAGACCCAGTACTTC.

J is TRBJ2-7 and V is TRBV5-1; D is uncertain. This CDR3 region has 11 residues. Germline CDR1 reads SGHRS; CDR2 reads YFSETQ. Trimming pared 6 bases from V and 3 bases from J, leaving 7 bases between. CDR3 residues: CASTLNYEQYF. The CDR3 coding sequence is TGCGCCAGCACCCTAAACTACGAGCAGTACTTC.

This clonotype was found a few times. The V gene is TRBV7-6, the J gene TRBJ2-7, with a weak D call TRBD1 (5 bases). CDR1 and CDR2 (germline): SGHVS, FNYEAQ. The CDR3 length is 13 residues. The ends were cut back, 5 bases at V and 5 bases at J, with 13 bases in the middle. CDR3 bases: TGTGCCAGCAGCCTTGGACAAGTCCACGAGCAGTACTTC. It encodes CASSLGQVHEQYF.

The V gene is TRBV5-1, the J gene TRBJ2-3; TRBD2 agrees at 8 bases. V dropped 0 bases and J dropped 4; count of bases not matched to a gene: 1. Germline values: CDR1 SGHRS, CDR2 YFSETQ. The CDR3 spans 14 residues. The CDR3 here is CASSLAGRADTQYF. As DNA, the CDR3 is TGCGCCAGCAGCTTGGCCGGGAGGGCAGATACGCAGTATTTT.

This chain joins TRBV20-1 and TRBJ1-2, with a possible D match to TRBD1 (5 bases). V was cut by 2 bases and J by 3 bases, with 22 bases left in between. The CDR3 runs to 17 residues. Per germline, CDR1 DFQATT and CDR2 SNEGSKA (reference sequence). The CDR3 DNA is TGCAGTGCTAGAAAAGTGGCAGGACACGGCGATGACTATGGCTACACCTTC. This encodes CSARKVAGHGDDYGYTF.

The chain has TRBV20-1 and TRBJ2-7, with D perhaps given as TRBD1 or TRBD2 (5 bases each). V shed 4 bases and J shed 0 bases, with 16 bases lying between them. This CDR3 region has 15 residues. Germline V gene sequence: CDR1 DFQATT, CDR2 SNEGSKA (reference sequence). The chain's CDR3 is CSATQVGDHSYEQYF. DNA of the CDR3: TGCAGTGCTACTCAGGTCGGGGACCACTCCTACGAGCAGTACTTC.

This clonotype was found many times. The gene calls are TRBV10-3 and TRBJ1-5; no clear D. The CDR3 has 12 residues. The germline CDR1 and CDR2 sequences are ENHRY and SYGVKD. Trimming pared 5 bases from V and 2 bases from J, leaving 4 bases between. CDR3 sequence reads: CAISTGNQPQHF. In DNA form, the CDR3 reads TGTGCCATCAGTACAGGCAATCAGCCCCAGCATTTT.

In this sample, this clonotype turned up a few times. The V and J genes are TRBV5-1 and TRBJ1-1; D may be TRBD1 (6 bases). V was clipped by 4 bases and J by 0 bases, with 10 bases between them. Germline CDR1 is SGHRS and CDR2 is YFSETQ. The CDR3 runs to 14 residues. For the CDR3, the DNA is TGCGCCAGCAGCGCCGGGGGCATGAACACTGAAGCTTTCTTT. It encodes CASSAGGMNTEAFF.

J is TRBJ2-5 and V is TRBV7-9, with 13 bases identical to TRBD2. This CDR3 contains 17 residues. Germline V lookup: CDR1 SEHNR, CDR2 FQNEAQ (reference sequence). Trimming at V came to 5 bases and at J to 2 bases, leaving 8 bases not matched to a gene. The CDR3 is CASSPRTSGGPQETQYF. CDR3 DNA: TGTGCCAGCAGCCCCCGGACTAGCGGGGGCCCACAAGAGACCCAGTACTTC.

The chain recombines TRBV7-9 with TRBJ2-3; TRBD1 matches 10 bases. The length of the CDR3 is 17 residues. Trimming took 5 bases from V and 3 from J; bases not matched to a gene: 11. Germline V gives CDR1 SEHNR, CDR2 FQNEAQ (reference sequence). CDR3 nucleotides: TGTGCCAGCAGCGAAACCGGGACAGGGGTATGGACAGATACGCAGTATTTT. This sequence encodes CASSETGTGVWTDTQYF.

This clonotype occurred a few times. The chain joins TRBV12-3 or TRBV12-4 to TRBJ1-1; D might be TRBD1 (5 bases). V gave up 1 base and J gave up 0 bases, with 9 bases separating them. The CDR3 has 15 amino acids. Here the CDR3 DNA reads TGTGCCAGCAGTTTAGGGAGGGGAGTGAACACTGAAGCTTTCTTT. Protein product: CASSLGRGVNTEAFF.

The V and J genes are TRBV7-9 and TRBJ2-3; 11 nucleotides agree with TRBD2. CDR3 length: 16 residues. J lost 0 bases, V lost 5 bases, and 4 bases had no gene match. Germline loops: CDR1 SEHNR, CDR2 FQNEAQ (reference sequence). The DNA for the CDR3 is TGTGCCAGCAGCCTCCCTAGCGGGGGGAGCACAGATACGCAGTATTTT. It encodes CASSLPSGGSTDTQYF.

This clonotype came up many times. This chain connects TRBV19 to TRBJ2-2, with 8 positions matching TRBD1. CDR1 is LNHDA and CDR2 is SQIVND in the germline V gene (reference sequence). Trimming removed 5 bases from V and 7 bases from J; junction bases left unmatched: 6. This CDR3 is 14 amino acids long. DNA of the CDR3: TGTGCCAGTAGTCTCCGGACAGGGATCGGGGAGCTGTTTTTT. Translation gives CASSLRTGIGELFF.